The T cell receptor (beta chain) described here comes from a study of cytomegalovirus exposure and HLA in healthy donors. Looking at the study overall: Counted in an early data release were about 80 million unique TCRs from HLA-typed donors.

From germline, CDR1 is SEHNR and CDR2 FQNEAQ (reference sequence). The CDR3 totals 14 residues. V lost 3 bases, J lost 0 bases, and 2 bases stayed unmatched. Healthy people donating bone marrow made up the donors. General study points: Accounts indicate the classifier identified cytomegalovirus status with strong specificity and sensitivity.

PCR involved 60 Vbeta and 13 Jbeta primers. Here immunoSEQ multiplex PCR was the method, and the copy in TCRdb shows in-frame clones only, minus some. The sample totals roughly 45,000 clones. In the case of this clone: The antigen is unknown. Other nucleotide sequences in the sample specify the same CDR3.

V and J are TRBV7-9 and TRBJ2-7, with TRBD2 matching over 7 bases. This receptor was obtained from a woman younger than 45 in good health and CMV-seronegative. Sequenced input: PBMCs. This chain's CDR3 is CASSFGGSSYEQYF. DNA of the CDR3: TGTGCCAGCAGCTTCGGCGGGAGCTCCTACGAGCAGTACTTC.